These T cell receptor beta chains were read from a single sample in a study of human CD4 T cells and Enterobacteriaceae. The protocol was immunoSEQ multiplex PCR, while the TCRdb copy is restricted to in-frame clones and leaves out a portion. In the table there are 25,000 to 30,000 clones, around 80% of which are singletons. Sequencing used memory CD4+ T cells from blood. The receptors were sampled from a human donor in good health. Both conserved end residues are part of each CDR3. Each record gives: CDR3 length, V gene, J gene, D gene, clone size, CDR3 DNA, CDR3 protein. D genes are given only for firm matches. The listing skips clone size in some rows; elsewhere it reads once, few, many or a size class.

16	TRBV25-1	TRBJ2-1	TRBD2	-	TGTGCCAGCAGTAGGACTAGCGGGAGTAATAGCGATGAGCAGTTCTTC	CASSRTSGSNSDEQFF
13	TRBV2	TRBJ1-5	-	few	TGTGCCAGCAGTGTGGGGAACAATCAGCCCCAGCATTTT	CASSVGNNQPQHF
14	TRBV29-1	TRBJ1-1	-	-	TGCAGCGTTGAACCCCCAGGCCTGAACACTGAAGCTTTCTTT	CSVEPPGLNTEAFF
13	TRBV19	TRBJ1-5	-	-	TGTGCCAGTGGCCGGGACAAAAATCAGCCCCAGCATTTT	CASGRDKNQPQHF
14	TRBV6-6	TRBJ1-1	TRBD1	-	TGTGCCAGCAGTAGGGGACAGCTGCGGACTGAAGCTTTCTTT	CASSRGQLRTEAFF
17	TRBV5-1	TRBJ2-2	TRBD2	-	TGCGCCAGCAGCTGGACTAGCGGGAGGACGAACACCGGGGAGCTGTTTTTT	CASSWTSGRTNTGELFF
17	TRBV6-1	TRBJ2-3	-	-	TGTGCCAGCAGTGCCATACCAACAGGTACCGGCCCAGATACGCAGTATTTT	CASSAIPTGTGPDTQYF
14	TRBV7-3	TRBJ2-7	-	-	TGTGCCAGCAGCCTAGGACCTACCTCCTACGAGCAGTACTTC	CASSLGPTSYEQYF
14	TRBV6-6	TRBJ1-1	TRBD1	-	TGTGCCAGCAGTTACCAGGGGGCCAGTACTGAAGCTTTCTTT	CASSYQGASTEAFF
16	TRBV15	TRBJ2-1	TRBD2	-	TGTGCCACCAGAAACCAGGCTAGCGGGCCCTACAATGAGCAGTTCTTC	CATRNQASGPYNEQFF
15	TRBV28	TRBJ2-7	TRBD2	-	TGTGCCAGCAGCCTTAGCGGGGGGATTGCCTACGAGCAGTACTTC	CASSLSGGIAYEQYF
14	TRBV19	TRBJ2-3	-	few	TGTGCCAGTAAACAGAACCTCGCAAGCCATACGCAGTATTTT	CASKQNLASHTQYF
13	TRBV6-6	TRBJ2-5	-	-	TGTGCCAGCAGTTTCGGGACTCAAGAGACCCAGTACTTC	CASSFGTQETQYF
14	TRBV5-1	TRBJ1-2	-	-	TGCGCCAGCAGCTTGGTAGGCCAGGGGTTTGGCTACACCTTC	CASSLVGQGFGYTF
16	TRBV7-3	TRBJ2-2	-	-	TGTGCCAGCAGCTTATTAGTAGGGACAACGGGCGGGGAGCTGTTTTTT	CASSLLVGTTGGELFF
15	TRBV5-1	TRBJ1-4	TRBD1	-	TGCGCCAGCAGCTTGAACGGACAGGGGCTTGAAAAACTGTTTTTT	CASSLNGQGLEKLFF
11	TRBV28	TRBJ1-4	-	-	TGTGCCAGCAGGCTTAATGAAAAACTGTTTTTT	CASRLNEKLFF
14	TRBV18	TRBJ2-2	-	once	TGTGCCAGCTCACCACCGGTGTGGACCGGGGAGCTGTTTTTT	CASSPPVWTGELFF
14	TRBV5-1	TRBJ1-2	TRBD1	-	TGCGCCAGCAGCTTGGGGCGACAGGGCTATGGCTACACCTTC	CASSLGRQGYGYTF
15	TRBV19	TRBJ2-1	-	-	TGTGCCAGTAAGAGGGGAGAAACGACCTACAATGAGCAGTTCTTC	CASKRGETTYNEQFF
14	TRBV29-1	TRBJ2-5	-	-	TGCAGCGCCGACACCTCGGGAAACCAAGAGACCCAGTACTTC	CSADTSGNQETQYF
17	TRBV14	TRBJ2-2	TRBD2	-	TGTGCCAGCAGCCAAGATCGCCCGGGACTAAGGAGGGGGGAGCTGTTTTTT	CASSQDRPGLRRGELFF
15	TRBV9	TRBJ2-3	-	-	TGTGCCAGCTCTCGGGCCCAACAAGGTGCAGATACGCAGTATTTT	CASSRAQQGADTQYF
14	TRBV9	TRBJ1-1	-	-	TGTGCCAGCAGCGTAGGGGACACATCGATCGGGGCTTTCTTT	CASSVGDTSIGAFF
13	TRBV19	TRBJ2-3	-	-	TGTGCCAGTAGTAGGGGGATCCCAGATACGCAGTATTTT	CASSRGIPDTQYF
15	TRBV5-6	TRBJ2-3	TRBD2	-	TGTGCCTCCGGGAGACTAGCGGGGAACACAGATACGCAGTATTTT	CASGRLAGNTDTQYF
15	TRBV9	TRBJ2-5	TRBD2	-	TGTGCCAGCAGCGTAGGCGGGTCTAGCGGGGAGACCCAGTACTTC	CASSVGGSSGETQYF
15	TRBV28	TRBJ2-2	TRBD2	few	TGTGCCAGCAGTTTAGCGGGAGAAGGCGGCGGGGAGCTGTTTTTT	CASSLAGEGGGELFF
16	TRBV4-2	TRBJ2-1	TRBD1	-	TGTGCCAGCAGCCAAGTGCCGGGACAGGACCCCAATGAGCAGTTCTTC	CASSQVPGQDPNEQFF
12	TRBV2	TRBJ1-5	-	-	TGTGCCGTGGGAGGAGGGAATCAGCCCCAGCATTTT	CAVGGGNQPQHF
14	TRBV5-1	TRBJ1-1	-	-	TGCGCCAGCAGCTTGGGACACCGAAACACTGAAGCTTTCTTT	CASSLGHRNTEAFF
13	TRBV2	TRBJ1-5	-	once	TGTGCCAGCCGATATAGTAGCAATCAGCCCCAGCATTTT	CASRYSSNQPQHF
16	TRBV11-2	TRBJ2-1	TRBD2	-	TGTGCCAGCAGCTTAGGGGCTAGCGGGAGGGCCGGTGAGCAGTTCTTC	CASSLGASGRAGEQFF
16	TRBV5-1	TRBJ2-3	-	few	TGCGCCAGCAGCTCGGTCGCTCCTGGAGGCACAGATACGCAGTATTTT	CASSSVAPGGTDTQYF
11	TRBV5-8	TRBJ2-7	-	-	TGTGCCAGCAGCTTGAGGGACGAGCAGTACTTC	CASSLRDEQYF
11	TRBV2	TRBJ2-1	-	-	TGTGCCTCACGGAGATACAATGAGCAGTTCTTC	CASRRYNEQFF
15	TRBV2	TRBJ1-1	-	few	TGTGCCAGCACCTTCCGGGAGCTCCCGAGCACTGAAGCTTTCTTT	CASTFRELPSTEAFF
13	TRBV15	TRBJ2-2	-	few	TGTGCCACCAGCAGGGGGAACACCGGGGAGCTGTTTTTT	CATSRGNTGELFF
14	TRBV5-1	TRBJ1-1	TRBD1	once	TGCGCCAGCAACGAACAGGGGGCCTACACTGAAGCTTTCTTT	CASNEQGAYTEAFF
15	TRBV11-2	TRBJ1-2	-	-	TGTGCCAGCAGCTTAGCGGGCGACAAGCCAGGGGGCTACACCTTC	CASSLAGDKPGGYTF
13	TRBV7-7	TRBJ1-1	-	-	TGTGCCAGCAGCTTAGAAGCGGGGGGTGAAGCTTTCTTT	CASSLEAGGEAFF
17	TRBV9	TRBJ2-3	-	few	TGTGCCAGCAGCGTGGGAATAGGGCGGCAGAACACAGATACGCAGTATTTT	CASSVGIGRQNTDTQYF
13	TRBV5-1	TRBJ1-1	-	-	TGCGCCAGCAGCTTGGTAGCGAACACTGAAGCTTTCTTT	CASSLVANTEAFF
13	TRBV29-1	TRBJ1-1	-	few	TGCAGCGTAAAAATTTCCAGGGACACTGAAGCTTTCTTT	CSVKISRDTEAFF
16	TRBV10-3	TRBJ2-1	TRBD2	-	TGTGCCATCAGCATAACTAGCGGAGGGGCCTACAATGAGCAGTTCTTC	CAISITSGGAYNEQFF
15	TRBV11-3	TRBJ2-3	TRBD1	-	TGTGCCAGCAGCCCGGGACAGGGGCCCACAGATACGCAGTATTTT	CASSPGQGPTDTQYF
15	TRBV6-5	TRBJ2-7	TRBD2	-	TGTGCCAGCAGTTACTCGAATCGCGGGAGCTACGAGCAGTACTTC	CASSYSNRGSYEQYF
14	TRBV5-8	TRBJ2-7	-	-	TGTGCCAGCGGCCAGGGGCACCTTTCCTACGAGCAGTACTTC	CASGQGHLSYEQYF
14	TRBV2	TRBJ1-2	-	-	TGTGCCAGCTCACTAGGGGCCCCTGGGAGTGGCTACACCTTC	CASSLGAPGSGYTF
13	TRBV10-3	TRBJ2-7	TRBD1	few	TGTGCCATCAGCACGGGACAGGGCTACCAGCAGTACTTC	CAISTGQGYQQYF